What follows describes a single TCR beta chain. As yet, its antigen is unknown. These data originate in a study of T cell responses to AZD1222 COVID-19 vaccine. About the study: Both about-4-week and about-12-week second-dose recipients were combined. Study-wide findings and caveats: Variant regions that are unmutated are reportedly the target of nearly half of spike-specific TCRs. Most donors were white British, females outnumbered males, and clonal diversity was possibly underestimated. Sampling that yielded the repertoires occurred only after the peak T cell response.

The germline V gene encodes CDR1 SGHRS and CDR2 YFSETQ. The CDR3 loop spans 15 amino acids. With 4 bases clipped from V and 4 bases from J, the junction kept 11 bases outside the gene matches. Only in-frame clones appear in the TCRdb table, and some are missing; sequencing was by immunoSEQ multiplex PCR. The table lists 90,000 to 150,000 clones, 88% of them singletons. V usage is TRBV5-1 and J usage is TRBJ2-7; TRBD2 matches at 7 bases. The receptor was isolated from an adult in good health. This sample comprised peripheral blood, obtained on day 0 of AZD1222 vaccination. In nucleotides, the CDR3 is TGCGCCAGCAGCATAAGTCTAGCGGTACAGTACGAGCAGTACTTC. Its translation is CASSISLAVQYEQYF.